These 5 T cell receptor beta chains came from one sample sequenced in a study of coeliac disease. Data came from immunoSEQ multiplex PCR; TCRdb stores just in-frame clones and leaves some out. The sample consists of nearly 7,000 clones, about 73% of them appearing once. Sequenced sample: lamina propria lymphocytes from the gut. The receptors stem from a young man with celiac disease.

The chain links TRBV19 to TRBJ2-1; 9 nucleotides align to TRBD1. The CDR3 covers 11 residues. Unmatched junction bases numbered 3, after V lost 3 bases and J lost 15 bases. Germline V gives CDR1 LNHDA, CDR2 SQIVND (reference sequence). CDR3 sequence reads: CASSIGQGTFF. In DNA, the CDR3 is TGTGCCAGTAGTATCGGACAGGGGACGTTCTTC.

V usage is TRBV11-2 and J usage is TRBJ2-5; 8 positions agree with TRBD2. Germline V gives CDR1 SGHAT, CDR2 FQNNGV. J lost 1 base, V lost 3 bases, and 7 bases had no gene match. This CDR3 has 16 residues. The CDR3 nucleotides are TGTGCCAGCAGCTTCACGGGGGGGTCGCCCCAAGAGACCCAGTACTTC. Its protein is CASSFTGGSPQETQYF.

This chain joins TRBV30 and TRBJ1-2; 7 nucleotides line up with TRBD1. The CDR3 extends over 15 amino acids. J was trimmed by 4 bases and V by 2 bases; bases with no gene match: 10. Germline assignment: CDR1 GTSNPN and CDR2 SVGIG (reference sequence). The CDR3 protein is CAWSNGGRGVYGYTF. The CDR3 nucleotides are TGTGCCTGGAGTAACGGGGGCAGGGGGGTCTATGGCTACACCTTC.

This clone was found once. This rearrangement joins TRBV28 to TRBJ1-2; perhaps TRBD1 as D (5 bases). This CDR3 contains 15 residues. V was shortened by 7 bases and J by 4 bases, with 19 bases between the two germline ends. CDR1 and CDR2 from the germline V gene are MDHEN and SYDVKM. The CDR3 loop is CASNHPYRDFYGYTF. The DNA for the CDR3 is TGTGCCAGCAACCACCCCTATCGGGACTTCTATGGCTACACCTTC.

The chain is built from TRBV7-6 and TRBJ2-3; D possibly corresponds to TRBD1 (5 bases). This CDR3 spans 15 amino acids. The ends were cut back, 4 bases at V and 2 bases at J, with 13 bases in the middle. Germline V gene lookup returns CDR1 SGHVS and CDR2 FNYEAQ. CDR3 DNA sequence: TGTGCCAGCAGCTCAAACCAGGGATACACAGATACGCAGTATTTT. Translation gives CASSSNQGYTDTQYF.